A selection of T cell receptor beta chains follows, all from one sample in a study of identical twins. From the 5' RACE reads, TCRdb called clonotypes with MiXCR, one entry per CDR3 protein. Of about 500,000 distinct CDR3 sequences detected, around an eighth appear once; the ten largest clones hold about 0.94%. This same sample was also part of a study on yellow fever vaccine responses in identical twins.

The source material was CD4+ T cells sorted from blood. These receptors were collected from a woman younger than 30 in good health. Both conserved end residues are part of each CDR3. A D gene is named only where the DNA matches it firmly. Only part of the rows carry a size: once, few, many, or a class if the clone is expanded.

D gene	V gene	clone size	J gene	CDR3 protein	CDR3 DNA
NA	TRBV5-1	NA	TRBJ2-5	CASSRGQGAETQYF	TGCGCCAGCAGCCGGGGGCAGGGAGCAGAGACCCAGTACTTC
TRBD1	TRBV28	few	TRBJ1-4	CASVDRDKEKLFF	TGTGCCAGCGTGGACAGGGACAAAGAAAAACTGTTTTTT
NA	TRBV5-4	NA	TRBJ2-1	CASSLASRRYNEQFF	TGTGCCAGCAGCTTGGCTAGCAGACGCTACAATGAGCAGTTCTTC
TRBD1	TRBV18	few	TRBJ2-1	CASSPRVSGQGNNEQFF	TGTGCCAGCTCACCACGGGTTAGTGGACAGGGCAACAATGAGCAGTTCTTC
NA	TRBV18	many	TRBJ1-1	CASSPPAGAEAFF	TGTGCCAGCTCACCACCGGCTGGAGCTGAAGCTTTCTTT
NA	TRBV6-1	few	TRBJ1-2	CASSPLGGGLYGYTF	TGTGCCAGCAGTCCCCTGGGCGGGGGGCTTTATGGCTACACCTTC
NA	TRBV29-1	few	TRBJ1-1	CSVAHQNTEAFF	TGCAGCGTTGCTCACCAGAACACTGAAGCTTTCTTT
NA	TRBV11-2	many	TRBJ1-6	CASSLTGQKNSPLHF	TGTGCCAGCAGCTTAACCGGACAGAAAAATTCACCCCTCCACTTT
NA	TRBV3-1	NA	TRBJ2-3	CASSTGRRQDFTDTQYF	TGTGCCAGCAGCACCGGCCGAAGGCAGGACTTCACAGATACGCAGTATTTT
TRBD2	TRBV20-1	few	TRBJ2-3	CSATGLAGGADTQYF	TGCAGTGCAACCGGACTAGCGGGGGGAGCAGATACGCAGTATTTT
TRBD1	TRBV6-1	NA	TRBJ1-2	CASSGTGEGYGYTF	TGTGCCAGCAGTGGAACAGGGGAGGGCTATGGCTACACCTTC
NA	TRBV20-1	few	TRBJ2-5	CSARDPGGWGETQYF	TGCAGTGCTAGAGATCCCGGGGGATGGGGAGAGACCCAGTACTTC
NA	TRBV6-1	NA	TRBJ2-1	CASSEGGPYNEQFF	TGTGCCAGCAGTGAAGGGGGGCCATACAATGAGCAGTTCTTC
NA	TRBV5-1	few	TRBJ2-1	CASHRGDSHNEQFF	TGCGCCAGCCACCGCGGGGACTCACACAATGAGCAGTTCTTC
NA	TRBV7-2	few	TRBJ2-3	CASSLTGQDTQYF	TGTGCCAGCAGCTTAACCGGGCAAGATACGCAGTATTTT
TRBD2	TRBV28	few	TRBJ2-3	CASKLMSGRSTDTQYF	TGTGCCAGCAAATTGATGAGCGGGAGGAGCACAGATACGCAGTATTTT
NA	TRBV12-3/TRBV12-4	few	TRBJ2-2	CASSKRGSSGELFF	TGTGCCAGCAGTAAAAGGGGGAGTAGCGGGGAGCTGTTTTTT
NA	TRBV6-1	few	TRBJ2-5	CATRWDIQKETQYF	TGTGCCACCAGGTGGGACATCCAAAAAGAGACCCAGTACTTC
TRBD1	TRBV13	NA	TRBJ2-1	CASSYRGIYNEQFF	TGTGCCAGCAGCTACAGGGGTATCTACAATGAGCAGTTCTTC
TRBD2	TRBV4-1	NA	TRBJ2-3	CASSPQPAGLVGDTQYF	TGCGCCAGCAGCCCTCAACCAGCGGGACTAGTGGGAGATACGCAGTATTTT
TRBD2	TRBV5-1	few	TRBJ2-2	CASSLVPSGANTGELFF	TGCGCCAGCAGCTTGGTTCCTAGCGGAGCGAACACCGGGGAGCTGTTTTTT
NA	TRBV4-2	NA	TRBJ1-1	CASSQVNEGRAFF	TGTGCCAGCAGCCAAGTTAATGAGGGGCGGGCTTTCTTT
NA	TRBV28	NA	TRBJ2-7	CASTGRRDEQYF	TGTGCCAGCACAGGGCGCCGGGACGAGCAGTACTTC
TRBD2	TRBV27	NA	TRBJ2-3	CASSREGRRTDTQYF	TGTGCCAGCTCCCGGGAGGGACGCCGCACAGATACGCAGTATTTT
NA	TRBV20-1	few	TRBJ2-7	CSARGQTYEQYF	TGCAGTGCTAGAGGGCAGACCTACGAGCAGTACTTC
TRBD1	TRBV12-3/TRBV12-4	many	TRBJ1-2	CASRNRGGYGYTF	TGTGCCAGCAGGAACAGGGGTGGCTATGGCTACACCTTC
NA	TRBV5-1	few	TRBJ2-3	CASSKGLPTDTQYF	TGCGCCAGCAGCAAGGGACTGCCTACAGATACGCAGTATTTT
NA	TRBV2	few	TRBJ2-1	CASSRGAGAYNEQFF	TGTGCCAGCAGTCGGGGGGCTGGGGCTTACAATGAGCAGTTCTTC
NA	TRBV9	few	TRBJ2-2	CASSGVGSAGELFF	TGTGCCAGCAGCGGGGTAGGGTCTGCGGGGGAGCTGTTTTTT
NA	TRBV18	NA	TRBJ1-1	CASSPLGPPMNTEAFF	TGTGCCAGCTCACCACTAGGGCCGCCCATGAACACTGAAGCTTTCTTT
NA	TRBV20-1	NA	TRBJ1-1	CSASQGSSTEAFF	TGCAGTGCTAGTCAAGGTAGCAGCACTGAAGCTTTCTTT
NA	TRBV7-8	few	TRBJ2-2	CASSLGETNTGELFF	TGTGCCAGCAGCTTAGGAGAGACGAACACCGGGGAGCTGTTTTTT
NA	TRBV7-8	few	TRBJ1-5	CASSLTGPGQPQHF	TGTGCCAGCAGCTTAACAGGGCCGGGTCAGCCCCAGCATTTT
TRBD1	TRBV12-5	few	TRBJ2-3	CASGPGQGGTDTQYF	TGTGCTAGTGGCCCGGGACAGGGAGGCACAGATACGCAGTATTTT
NA	TRBV12-3/TRBV12-4	few	TRBJ1-1	CASSLTEAFF	TGTGCCAGCAGTCTAACTGAAGCTTTCTTT
TRBD2	TRBV7-2	many	TRBJ2-7	CASSLARSGRRPYEQYF	TGTGCCAGCAGCTTAGCGCGAAGCGGGAGGAGGCCCTACGAGCAGTACTTC
NA	TRBV6-2/TRBV6-3	NA	TRBJ2-7	CATRRQGVFYEQYF	TGTGCCACACGACGTCAAGGGGTGTTCTACGAGCAGTACTTC
NA	TRBV12-3/TRBV12-4	few	TRBJ1-6	CASSRSYNSPLHF	TGTGCCAGCAGCCGGTCCTATAATTCACCCCTCCACTTT
NA	TRBV18	few	TRBJ2-7	CASSPSVNEQYF	TGTGCCAGCTCACCAAGTGTAAACGAGCAGTACTTC
TRBD1	TRBV20-1	NA	TRBJ1-5	CSARSGTVSNQPQHF	TGCAGTGCTAGAAGCGGGACAGTGAGCAATCAGCCCCAGCATTTT
TRBD1	TRBV18	few	TRBJ2-7	CASSPLPGQGYEQYF	TGTGCCAGCTCACCATTGCCGGGACAGGGGTACGAGCAGTACTTC